A selection of T cell receptor beta chains follows, all from one sample in a study of shared clonotypes between healthy human individuals. Libraries were prepared by immunoSEQ multiplex PCR; TCRdb keeps only in-frame clonotypes and omits some of them. This sample has roughly 2.4 million clones; nearly 97% occur once, and the top ten carry about 0.13%. The specimen was naive CD4+ T cells sorted from blood. Receptors were obtained from a man between 18 and 35 years old in good health. Each CDR3 is given with its conserved first and last residue.

J gene: TRBJ2-1
V gene: TRBV5-1
CDR3 protein: CASSFPSSYNEQFF

J gene: TRBJ1-5
V gene: TRBV2
CDR3 protein: CASSPSDRTGLYQPQHF

J gene: TRBJ2-3
V gene: TRBV18
CDR3 protein: CASSSSRLAQDTQYF

J gene: TRBJ2-5
V gene: TRBV6-1
CDR3 protein: CATLLAGQETQYF

J gene: TRBJ2-1
V gene: TRBV15
CDR3 protein: CATSLDSINEQFF

J gene: TRBJ2-1
V gene: TRBV10-3
CDR3 protein: CAIKSTTNEQFF

J gene: TRBJ1-4
V gene: TRBV7-9
CDR3 protein: CASSVREPNEKLFF

J gene: TRBJ2-4
V gene: TRBV7-6
CDR3 protein: CASSFSGGDIQYF

J gene: TRBJ1-2
V gene: TRBV5-1
CDR3 protein: CASSRDGIPYGYTF

J gene: TRBJ2-7
V gene: TRBV7-9
CDR3 protein: CASSLDGVRTYEQYF

J gene: TRBJ2-3
V gene: TRBV10-2
CDR3 protein: CASTGGPLPRTDTQYF

J gene: TRBJ2-5
V gene: TRBV29-1
CDR3 protein: CSVAGTLAETQYF

J gene: TRBJ2-5
V gene: TRBV10-3
CDR3 protein: CAISTGTVQETQYF

J gene: TRBJ2-2
V gene: TRBV5-1
CDR3 protein: CASSMDTANTGELFF

J gene: TRBJ1-4
V gene: TRBV20-1
CDR3 protein: CSAYNEKLFF

J gene: TRBJ2-2
V gene: TRBV6-5
CDR3 protein: CASTLSWGGGGELFF

J gene: TRBJ2-5
V gene: TRBV6-6
CDR3 protein: CASNMGQGAWETQYF

J gene: TRBJ2-7
V gene: TRBV30
CDR3 protein: CAWSLRQGQQYF

J gene: TRBJ1-5
V gene: TRBV6-6
CDR3 protein: CASSSRAENGNQPQHF

J gene: TRBJ1-5
V gene: TRBV5-8
CDR3 protein: CASRDQGGSNQPQHF

J gene: TRBJ1-1
V gene: TRBV11-3
CDR3 protein: CASQDPKDTEAFF

J gene: TRBJ2-4
V gene: TRBV5-1
CDR3 protein: CASSLGPGQGANIQYF

J gene: TRBJ2-3
V gene: TRBV7-9
CDR3 protein: CASSLDGLVRTDTQYF

J gene: TRBJ2-1
V gene: TRBV5-6
CDR3 protein: CASSLDSRGQALYNEQFF

J gene: TRBJ2-2
V gene: TRBV27
CDR3 protein: CASSYLARNTGELFF

J gene: TRBJ1-1
V gene: TRBV6-5
CDR3 protein: CASSYSRVVNTEAFF

J gene: TRBJ2-7
V gene: TRBV6-1
CDR3 protein: CASSDLPWDRPYEQYF

J gene: TRBJ2-7
V gene: TRBV4-1
CDR3 protein: CASSQPLRGLGQYF

J gene: TRBJ2-5
V gene: TRBV6-1
CDR3 protein: CASSKDRGVETQYF

J gene: TRBJ1-4
V gene: TRBV11-2
CDR3 protein: CASSLESGANEKLFF

J gene: TRBJ1-4
V gene: TRBV7-9
CDR3 protein: CASSLVGRGTTNEKLFF

J gene: TRBJ1-2
V gene: TRBV6-5
CDR3 protein: CASRAGVYGYTF

J gene: TRBJ1-2
V gene: TRBV7-9
CDR3 protein: CASSFEGRAYGYTF

J gene: TRBJ2-7
V gene: TRBV12-5
CDR3 protein: CASGLEAGVGYEQYF

J gene: TRBJ2-7
V gene: TRBV6-1
CDR3 protein: CASRILYEQYF

J gene: TRBJ2-3
V gene: TRBV10-2
CDR3 protein: CASSESMGRGATQYF

J gene: TRBJ2-1
V gene: TRBV6-1
CDR3 protein: CARGSGNEQFF

J gene: TRBJ2-2
V gene: TRBV2
CDR3 protein: CATTTGFGELFF

J gene: TRBJ2-2
V gene: TRBV2
CDR3 protein: CASSLRQLNTGELFF

J gene: TRBJ2-7
V gene: TRBV5-1
CDR3 protein: CASSQEGVRSYEQYF

J gene: TRBJ2-5
V gene: TRBV7-2
CDR3 protein: CASSLAGRAGMETQYF

J gene: TRBJ2-2
V gene: TRBV27
CDR3 protein: CASSLTGGNTGELFF

J gene: TRBJ2-3
V gene: TRBV10-1
CDR3 protein: CASSRDSHGGDTQYF

J gene: TRBJ2-3
V gene: TRBV7-7
CDR3 protein: CASSLGFTDTQYF

J gene: TRBJ2-7
V gene: TRBV11-2
CDR3 protein: CASSLEVGGSYEQYF

J gene: TRBJ1-1
V gene: TRBV5-1
CDR3 protein: CASSSIGPDTEAFF

J gene: TRBJ2-7
V gene: TRBV4-1
CDR3 protein: CASSQGVNLRDRGYEQYF

J gene: TRBJ2-7
V gene: TRBV10-2
CDR3 protein: CASRGLASDEQYF

J gene: TRBJ2-2
V gene: TRBV4-1
CDR3 protein: CASSSRDGNTGELFF

J gene: TRBJ1-5
V gene: TRBV10-2
CDR3 protein: CASSGTGKNQPQHF

J gene: TRBJ2-1
V gene: TRBV19
CDR3 protein: CASSIGGAGRISNEQFF

J gene: TRBJ2-5
V gene: TRBV20-1
CDR3 protein: CSFRSLETQYF

J gene: TRBJ1-2
V gene: TRBV18
CDR3 protein: CASSPPGQGFGYTF

J gene: TRBJ2-3
V gene: TRBV5-4
CDR3 protein: CASSLKQGTDTQYF